Each of the 28 T cell receptor beta chains below was sequenced from the same sample in a study of identical twins. One entry per CDR3 protein, called by TCRdb with MiXCR from the 5' RACE reads. The sample has a few hundred thousand distinct CDR3 sequences; just under 10% are singletons. The same sample was also used in a study of yellow fever vaccine responses in identical twins.

Sequencing input: PBMCs. These receptors all come from a woman under 30 in good health.

This clonotype has just a few counts. The genes are TRBV7-3 and TRBJ2-2, with no clear D. The CDR3 sequence is 12 residues long. Germline loops: CDR1 SGHTA, CDR2 FQGTGA. Trimming took 1 base from V and 6 from J, leaving 3 bases between them. The CDR3 DNA is TGTGCCAGCAGCTTAATATCCGGGGAGCTGTTTTTT. It translates to CASSLISGELFF. Full variable domain (outside the CDR3, taken from reference TRBV7-3 and TRBJ2-2): GAGVSQTPSNKVTEKGKYVELRCDPISGHTALYWYRQSLGQGPEFLIYFQGTGAADDSGLPNDRFFAVRPEGSVSTLKIQRTERGDSAVYLCASSLISGELFFGEGSRLTVL.

This clonotype came up many times. This chain connects TRBV5-6 to TRBJ2-2; D is tentatively TRBD1 or TRBD2 (5 bases each). V was trimmed by 2 bases and J by 0 bases, leaving 14 bases between them. This CDR3 has 17 residues. Germline V gene sequence: CDR1 SGHDT, CDR2 YYEEEE. The CDR3 nucleotides read TGTGCCAGCAGCTTACCCTCGGGGCCCGCGAACACCGGGGAGCTGTTTTTT. Translation gives CASSLPSGPANTGELFF.

The sample holds a few counts of this clonotype. V gene TRBV10-3 combines with J gene TRBJ2-7; D assignment may be TRBD1 or TRBD2 (7 bases each). The V end was cut by 4 bases, the J end by 4 bases, with 17 bases between. This CDR3 contains 15 residues. Looked up from germline, CDR1 is ENHRY and CDR2 is SYGVKD. DNA for the CDR3: TGTGCCATCAGTGGGACAGGCGGGGGACTTTACGAGCAGTACTTC. This encodes CAISGTGGGLYEQYF.

This clonotype was seen a few times. V gene TRBV2 combines with J gene TRBJ2-5; tentatively, D is TRBD2 (5 bases). CDR3 length: 14 amino acids. Trimming cost V 4 bases and J 5 bases, with 14 bases left between them. Germline CDR1 and CDR2: SNHLY and FYNNEI. The CDR3 is CASSGGRPGETQYF. The DNA for the CDR3 is TGTGCCAGCAGTGGTGGGCGGCCGGGGGAGACCCAGTACTTC.

There are a few counts of this clonotype. The chain is built from TRBV20-1 and TRBJ1-2; the D gene is possibly TRBD1 (6 bases). Germline loops: CDR1 DFQATT, CDR2 SNEGSKA (reference sequence). The CDR3 is made up of 13 amino acids. The DNA for the CDR3 is TGCAGCGTGGGACAAAAGTCCAACTATGGCTACACCTTC. The encoded protein is CSVGQKSNYGYTF.

J is TRBJ2-7 and V is TRBV4-3; 9 bases match TRBD2. From germline, CDR1 is LGHNA and CDR2 YSLEER. The junction had 12 bases not matched to a gene; V was cut back by 0 bases and J by 6 bases. The CDR3 sequence is 17 residues long. The CDR3 sequence is CASSQDLKGLAGGEQYF. CDR3 coding DNA: TGCGCCAGCAGCCAAGATCTTAAGGGACTAGCAGGAGGCGAGCAGTACTTC.

At least ten counts were recorded for this clonotype. The chain employs TRBV7-9 and TRBJ1-1; D remains ambiguous. CDR1 SEHNR and CDR2 FQNEAQ come from the germline V gene (reference sequence). CDR3 length equals 16 residues. V was clipped by 4 bases and J by 0 bases, with 15 bases between them. This chain's CDR3 is CASSSNREKMNTEAFF. The CDR3 nucleotides are TGTGCCAGCAGCTCAAACCGGGAGAAGATGAACACTGAAGCTTTCTTT.

A few counts support this clonotype. This chain joins TRBV27 and TRBJ2-7; D is ambiguous. Germline CDR1 is MNHEY and CDR2 is SMNVEV (reference sequence). The CDR3 sequence is 13 residues long. V was shortened by 3 bases and J by 3 bases, with 9 bases between the two germline ends. The CDR3 region has the DNA TGTGCCAGCAGTTTTTTTAAGGGCTACGAGCAGTACTTC. It yields the protein CASSFFKGYEQYF.

This clonotype was found many times. The V gene is TRBV6-6, the J gene TRBJ2-1, with 9 bases aligning to TRBD1. V trimming: 10 bases; J trimming: 6 bases; junction bases outside the gene matches: 7. Germline CDR1 and CDR2: MNHNY and SVGAGI (reference sequence). This CDR3 spans 13 amino acids. CDR3 nucleotides: TGTGCCACCGGGACAGGGTTGTTCAATGAGCAGTTCTTC. Protein: CATGTGLFNEQFF.

The chain combines TRBV6-5 with TRBJ1-1, with D possibly being TRBD1 (5 bases). The CDR3 loop spans 12 amino acids. CDR1 is MNHEY and CDR2 is SVGAGI in the germline V gene. V lost 8 bases and J 0 bases, leaving 7 bases between the germline ends. CDR3: CASGTVNTEAFF. CDR3 coding DNA: TGTGCCAGCGGGACGGTGAACACTGAAGCTTTCTTT.

Regarding this clonotype: One end of the junction does not line up with germline, which may come from a read error. The chain joins TRBV6-5 to TRBJ2-5; 9 bases match TRBD1. From germline, CDR1 is MNHEY and CDR2 SVGAGI. This CDR3 has 11 amino acids. The CDR3 loop is CASSQETGGCF. CDR3 nucleotide sequence: TGTGCCAGCAGTCAAGAGACAGGGGGGTGCTTC.

This clonotype occurred many times. The gene calls are TRBV4-3 and TRBJ1-1, with D perhaps TRBD1 (5 bases). Germline V gene lookup returns CDR1 LGHNA and CDR2 YSLEER. The CDR3 spans 15 residues. Deletions cut 4 bases from V and 1 base from J, with 13 bases between. The CDR3 DNA sequence: TGCGCCAGCAGCCCTGGACCCGGGACGAACACTGAAGCTTTCTTT. As protein: CASSPGPGTNTEAFF.

The J gene is TRBJ2-4, the V gene TRBV20-1; weak D call: TRBD1 (7 bases). This CDR3 spans 16 amino acids. Trimming shortened V by 5 bases and J by 2 bases, and 19 bases separated the two germline ends. Germline V gene lookup returns CDR1 DFQATT and CDR2 SNEGSKA (reference sequence). The CDR3 is CSAEGSPGGTKNIQYF. The DNA for the CDR3 is TGCAGTGCTGAGGGGTCTCCAGGGGGGACCAAAAACATTCAGTACTTC.

This clonotype appeared many times. The V and J genes are TRBV20-1 and TRBJ2-2, with D perhaps TRBD1 (6 bases). CDR1 is DFQATT, CDR2 SNEGSKA, per germline (reference sequence). The germline V and J ends were trimmed by 2 bases and 2 bases, with 12 bases remaining between them. This CDR3 is built from 15 residues. The CDR3 nucleotides read TGCAGTGCTAGACTCGGACAGACAAACACCGGGGAGCTGTTTTTT. Its protein is CSARLGQTNTGELFF.

This clonotype turned up a few times. The chain combines TRBV5-1 with TRBJ1-6; the match to TRBD1 covers 8 bases. Germline V gene sequence: CDR1 SGHRS, CDR2 YFSETQ. The CDR3 is 17 residues long. V was pared by 2 bases and J by 0 bases, with 4 bases of the junction left unmatched. This chain's CDR3 is CASSFGQGSSYNSPLHF. The CDR3 DNA follows: TGCGCCAGCAGCTTCGGACAGGGCAGCTCCTATAATTCACCCCTCCACTTT.

This clonotype has a handful of counts. The V and J genes are TRBV28 and TRBJ2-5; D unresolved. Germline V gene lookup returns CDR1 MDHEN and CDR2 SYDVKM. Trimming left V 6 bases short and J 0 bases short, with 8 bases between. The CDR3 has 13 amino acids. This chain's CDR3 is CASRHQNQETQYF. CDR3 sequence (DNA): TGTGCCAGCAGACACCAGAACCAAGAGACCCAGTACTTC.

The genes are TRBV20-1 and TRBJ2-7; D uncertain. V lost 2 bases, J lost 2 bases, and 19 bases lay in between. CDR3 length equals 16 residues. Germline lookup yields CDR1 DFQATT and CDR2 SNEGSKA (reference sequence). The CDR3 reads CSARSFGAAITYEQYF. DNA of the CDR3: TGCAGTGCTAGATCCTTTGGAGCAGCGATTACCTACGAGCAGTACTTC.

The chain employs TRBV5-5 and TRBJ2-1; D may correspond to TRBD1 or TRBD2 (6 bases each). The CDR3 loop spans 16 amino acids. CDR1 SGHKS and CDR2 YYEKEE come from the germline V gene (reference sequence). The germline V and J ends were trimmed by 3 bases and 2 bases, with 15 bases remaining between them. As DNA, the CDR3 is TGTGCCAGCAGCTCGCGGGACACCCAGACCTACAATGAGCAGTTCTTC. Amino acids: CASSSRDTQTYNEQFF.

This clonotype was seen ten or more times. The rearrangement uses TRBV4-1 and TRBJ1-6, with D tentatively TRBD1 (5 bases). This CDR3 contains 15 residues. The V end was cut by 2 bases, the J end by 6 bases, with 11 bases between. In germline, CDR1 is MGHRA, CDR2 YSYEKL. The DNA of the CDR3 is TGCGCCAGCAGCCAATTTGGGCAGGGTAATTCACCCCTCCACTTT. Amino acid sequence: CASSQFGQGNSPLHF.

In this sample, this clonotype turned up many times. This chain links TRBV5-1 with TRBJ1-1, with D perhaps TRBD1 (6 bases). Looked up from germline, CDR1 is SGHRS and CDR2 is YFSETQ. This CDR3 comprises 16 residues. The germline V and J ends were trimmed by 3 bases and 1 base, with 16 bases remaining between them. CDR3 DNA sequence: TGCGCCAGCAGCTATCGGGTACAGGGACAGAACACTGAAGCTTTCTTT. Protein: CASSYRVQGQNTEAFF.

This clonotype was detected many times. V usage is TRBV5-1 and J usage is TRBJ2-5; tentatively, D is TRBD2 (6 bases). The germline CDR1 and CDR2 sequences are SGHRS and YFSETQ. Trimming pared 2 bases from V and 5 bases from J, leaving 19 bases between. This CDR3 comprises 16 residues. The CDR3 DNA reads TGCGCCAGCAGCTTAACCCCTAGTAGCGGAGGGGAGACCCAGTACTTC. Translation gives CASSLTPSSGGETQYF. The variable domain in full, completed from reference TRBV5-1 and TRBJ2-5, reads KAGVTQTPRYLIKTRGQQVTLSCSPISGHRSVSWYQQTPGQGLQFLFEYFSETQRNKGNFPGRFSGRQFSNSRSEMNVSTLELGDSALYLCASSLTPSSGGETQYFGPGTRLLVL.

V and J are TRBV7-2 and TRBJ2-7; 10 nucleotides match TRBD2. V dropped 6 bases and J dropped 0; count of bases not matched to a gene: 5. This CDR3 is 15 amino acids long. Per germline, CDR1 SGHTA and CDR2 FQGNSA. The DNA for the CDR3 is TGTGCCAGCAGGTCAGCGGGGGGGAGCTCCTACGAGCAGTACTTC. It encodes CASRSAGGSSYEQYF.

This clonotype was observed a few times. The gene calls are TRBV7-2 and TRBJ2-5; 7 bases align to TRBD2. CDR1 is SGHTA, CDR2 FQGNSA, per germline. The V gene end was trimmed by 4 bases and the J gene end by 0 bases; junction bases not matched to a gene: 2. The CDR3 is 14 amino acids. The CDR3 DNA reads as TGTGCCAGCAGCTCCGGGACTAACCAAGAGACCCAGTACTTC. It codes for CASSSGTNQETQYF.

This clonotype appeared many times. J is TRBJ2-3 and V is TRBV29-1; D gene unclear. Trimming removed 0 bases at V and 1 base at J, with 8 bases between. The germline gives CDR1 SQVTM, CDR2 ANQGSEA. This CDR3 spans 14 amino acids. Written as DNA, the CDR3 is TGCAGCGTTGAAGATCCACGCGGCACAGATACGCAGTATTTT. Protein sequence: CSVEDPRGTDTQYF.

The chain recombines TRBV20-1 with TRBJ2-3; 9 bases map to TRBD1. CDR3 length: 14 residues. Per the germline V gene, CDR1 is DFQATT and CDR2 is SNEGSKA (reference sequence). J was trimmed by 5 bases and V by 7 bases; bases with no gene match: 10. CDR3 in amino acids: CSVVWDRELDTQYF. CDR3 sequence (DNA): TGCAGTGTCGTCTGGGACAGGGAGTTAGATACGCAGTATTTT.

A few counts support this clonotype. V usage is TRBV7-9 and J usage is TRBJ1-3; no firm D call. Germline assignment: CDR1 SEHNR and CDR2 FQNEAQ (reference sequence). V gave up 4 bases and J gave up 5 bases, with 18 bases separating them. The CDR3 length is 16 residues. In DNA form, the CDR3 reads TGTGCCAGCAGCTCCACCCTAGAGGACGGAAGAAACACCATATATTTT. Translation: CASSSTLEDGRNTIYF.

The sample holds many counts of this clonotype. The gene calls are TRBV6-2 or TRBV6-3 and TRBJ2-2, with 7 bases fitting TRBD2. Germline V CDR1 and CDR2: MNHEY, SVGEGT. V lost 0 bases to trimming and J lost 2 bases; unmatched junction nucleotides: 15. The CDR3 loop spans 20 amino acids. CDR3 DNA: TGTGCCAGCAGTTACTCGATCTTCGGGGGGTTTGGAAAAAACACCGGGGAGCTGTTTTTT. Its protein product is CASSYSIFGGFGKNTGELFF.

The chain is built from TRBV14 and TRBJ2-1; 8 bases agree with TRBD2. This CDR3 is built from 13 residues. V was clipped by 8 bases and J by 10 bases; unmatched bases: 10. Germline-derived CDR1 and CDR2 are SGHDN and FVKESK. This CDR3 reads CASGFSGTGEQFF. In nucleotides, the CDR3 is TGTGCCAGCGGATTTAGCGGGACCGGCGAGCAGTTCTTC.